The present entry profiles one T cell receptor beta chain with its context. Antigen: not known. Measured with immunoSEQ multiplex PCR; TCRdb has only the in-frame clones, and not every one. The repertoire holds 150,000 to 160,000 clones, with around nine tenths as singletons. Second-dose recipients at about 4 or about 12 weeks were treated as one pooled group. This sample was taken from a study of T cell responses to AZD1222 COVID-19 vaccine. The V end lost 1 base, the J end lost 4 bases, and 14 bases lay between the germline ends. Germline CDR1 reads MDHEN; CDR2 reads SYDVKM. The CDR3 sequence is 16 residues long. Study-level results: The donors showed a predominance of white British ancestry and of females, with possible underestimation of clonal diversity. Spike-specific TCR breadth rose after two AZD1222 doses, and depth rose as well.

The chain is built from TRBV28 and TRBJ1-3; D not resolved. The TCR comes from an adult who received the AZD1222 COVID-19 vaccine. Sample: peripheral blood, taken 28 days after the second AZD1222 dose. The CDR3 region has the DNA TGTGCCAGCAGTTTATACCCGGCCGCGGGAGGAAACACCATATATTTT. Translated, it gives CASSLYPAAGGNTIYF. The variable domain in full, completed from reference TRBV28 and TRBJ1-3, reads DVKVTQSSRYLVKRTGEKVFLECVQDMDHENMFWYRQDPGLGLRLIYFSYDVKMKEKGDIPEGYSVSREKKERFSLILESASTNQTSMYLCASSLYPAAGGNTIYFGEGSWLTVV.